The 24 T cell receptor beta chains below were found in one sample sequenced in a study of regulatory T cells. Primers: 52 TRBV forward and 13 TRBJ reverse. Clones were read by immunoSEQ multiplex PCR, and TCRdb kept only the in-frame ones, dropping some. The data contain 10,000 or so clones, nearly 85% of them singletons. The sequenced material came from CD8+ T cells sorted from blood. The source of these receptors is a person under 35 with CD3G deficiency.

The genes are TRBV6-6 and TRBJ2-6, with TRBD1 identical over 7 bases. After removal of 6 bases from V and 2 bases from J, the junction contained 4 bases not matched to a gene. Germline V gene lookup returns CDR1 MNHNY and CDR2 SVGAGI (reference sequence). There are 15 residues in the CDR3. For the CDR3, the DNA is TGTGCCAGCAGCCTAGACAGGGCTGGGGCCAACGTCCTGACTTTC. The encoded protein is CASSLDRAGANVLTF.

In DNA, the CDR3 is TGTGCCAGCAGTCCCCATCTTTCGGGCTTACCGTATTTT. This translates into CASSPHLSGLPYF. The chain combines TRBV28 with TRBJ2-3; no firm D call. Between the trimmed V and J ends, which lost 5 bases and 14 bases, there was a span of 20 bases. The CDR3 covers 13 residues. The germline V gene has CDR1 MDHEN and CDR2 SYDVKM.

This chain joins TRBV6-1 and TRBJ1-1; possibly TRBD1 for D (6 bases). The CDR3 is 15 amino acids. CDR1 MNHNS and CDR2 SASEGT come from the germline V gene. V lost 2 bases and J 1 base, leaving 11 bases between the germline ends. In DNA form, the CDR3 reads TGTGCCAGCAGTGAACTCAGGGGCGAGAACACTGAAGCTTTCTTT. Its protein is CASSELRGENTEAFF.

This clone was detected only a few times. The CDR3 here is CASSPDRDNEQFF. The CDR3 region has the DNA TGTGCCAGCAGCCCCGATCGTGACAATGAGCAGTTCTTC. This sequence joins TRBV7-9 and TRBJ2-1; D remains ambiguous. V dropped 5 bases and J dropped 5 bases, with 10 bases sitting between them. The CDR3 is made up of 13 amino acids. Germline CDR1 is SEHNR and CDR2 is FQNEAQ (reference sequence).

V gene TRBV11-2 combines with J gene TRBJ2-3, with D unresolved. CDR1 and CDR2 (germline): SGHAT, FQNNGV. Trimming left V 5 bases short and J 4 bases short, with 4 bases between. This CDR3 spans 11 amino acids. The CDR3 reads CASSRSDTQYF. CDR3 nucleotide sequence: TGTGCCAGCAGCCGGTCAGATACGCAGTATTTT. The complete variable domain, with remaining parts taken from reference TRBV11-2 and TRBJ2-3, reads EAGVAQSPRYKIIEKRQSVAFWCNPISGHATLYWYQQILGQGPKLLIQFQNNGVVDDSQLPKDRFSAERLKGVDSTLKIQPAKLEDSAVYLCASSRSDTQYFGPGTRLTVL.

This chain joins TRBV28 and TRBJ2-7; D not certain. Trimming pared 5 bases from V and 2 bases from J, leaving 16 bases between. The CDR3 covers 15 residues. Germline-derived CDR1 and CDR2 are MDHEN and SYDVKM. This CDR3 reads CASSRPDEPTYEQYF. The CDR3 region has the DNA TGTGCCAGCAGTCGGCCCGACGAGCCCACCTACGAGCAGTACTTC.

The chain employs TRBV7-9 and TRBJ2-7, with D uncertain. The CDR3 is made up of 12 amino acids. The germline V gene has CDR1 SEHNR and CDR2 FQNEAQ (reference sequence). V was cut by 5 bases and J by 6 bases, with 11 bases left in between. CDR3 residues: CASSQFGVEQYF. In DNA, the CDR3 is TGTGCCAGCAGCCAATTTGGGGTCGAGCAGTACTTC.

This clone was counted once. V and J are TRBV5-1 and TRBJ2-6, with TRBD1 matching 7 bases. The CDR3 runs to 16 residues. V lost 4 bases, J lost 2 bases, and 6 bases stayed unmatched. In germline, CDR1 is SGHRS, CDR2 YFSETQ. The CDR3 region is CASSQGTGAGANVLTF. For the CDR3, the DNA is TGCGCCAGCAGCCAAGGCACAGGGGCTGGGGCCAACGTCCTGACTTTC.

The J gene is TRBJ2-1, the V gene TRBV18; D is unclear. Germline V gives CDR1 KGHSH, CDR2 LQKENI. This CDR3 region has 12 residues. Deletions cut 6 bases from V and 4 bases from J, with 7 bases between. In nucleotides, the CDR3 is TGTGCCAGCTCGGGCCGATACAATGAGCAGTTCTTC. Its protein is CASSGRYNEQFF. The full variable domain, its missing parts supplied by reference TRBV18 and TRBJ2-1, is NAGVMQNPRHLVRRRGQEARLRCSPMKGHSHVYWYRQLPEEGLKFMVYLQKENIIDESGMPKERFSAEFPKEGPSILRIQQVVRGDSAAYFCASSGRYNEQFFGPGTRLTVL.

This rearrangement joins TRBV28 to TRBJ1-5, with D uncertain. Germline values: CDR1 MDHEN, CDR2 SYDVKM. The V end was cut by 2 bases, the J end by 6 bases, with 8 bases between. The CDR3 is 13 amino acids. CDR3 sequence reads: CASSLTRVQPQHF. The CDR3 DNA reads as TGTGCCAGCAGTTTAACGCGGGTTCAGCCCCAGCATTTT.

This chain connects TRBV5-1 to TRBJ2-1, with D possibly matching TRBD2 (6 bases). From germline, CDR1 is SGHRS and CDR2 YFSETQ. This CDR3 is built from 12 residues. V lost 7 bases and J lost 7, with 12 bases in between. The CDR3 sequence is CASRDLINEQFF. The CDR3 coding sequence is TGCGCCAGCCGGGACTTGATTAATGAGCAGTTCTTC. Filled out from reference TRBV5-1 and TRBJ2-1, the complete variable domain reads KAGVTQTPRYLIKTRGQQVTLSCSPISGHRSVSWYQQTPGQGLQFLFEYFSETQRNKGNFPGRFSGRQFSNSRSEMNVSTLELGDSALYLCASRDLINEQFFGPGTRLTVL.

The V call is TRBV19, the J call TRBJ1-2; D is perhaps TRBD1 (5 bases). V was pared by 3 bases and J by 12 bases, with 14 bases between. The CDR3 contains 12 residues. Germline loops: CDR1 LNHDA, CDR2 SQIVND (reference sequence). The CDR3 DNA follows: TGTGCCAGTAGTATCGCAGGGCTGCCGCACACCTTC. Translating gives CASSIAGLPHTF.

The chain recombines TRBV10-2 with TRBJ2-7; D not resolved. V lost 3 bases and J lost 4, with 4 bases in between. Germline V gene sequence: CDR1 WSHSY, CDR2 SAAADI. The CDR3 contains 11 residues. The CDR3 sequence: CASSDSYEQYF. The CDR3 nucleotides are TGCGCCAGCAGTGACTCTTACGAGCAGTACTTC.

The chain links TRBV28 to TRBJ2-4; 15 bases align to TRBD2. The CDR3 runs to 19 residues. Germline V lookup: CDR1 MDHEN, CDR2 SYDVKM. Germline trimming cut 5 bases from V and 5 bases from J; bases unmatched to any gene: 13. The CDR3 DNA follows: TGTGCCAGCAGTGGTCAGGGACTAGCGGGAGGTAGATTTGAAAACATTCAGTACTTC. It translates to CASSGQGLAGGRFENIQYF. The whole variable domain, remainder taken from reference TRBV28 and TRBJ2-4, is DVKVTQSSRYLVKRTGEKVFLECVQDMDHENMFWYRQDPGLGLRLIYFSYDVKMKEKGDIPEGYSVSREKKERFSLILESASTNQTSMYLCASSGQGLAGGRFENIQYFGAGTRLSVL.

This clone showed up just a few times. The V and J genes are TRBV27 and TRBJ2-1; a possible D gene is TRBD2 (5 bases). V lost 3 bases and J lost 9, with 9 bases in between. Germline V gives CDR1 MNHEY, CDR2 SMNVEV (reference sequence). The CDR3 has 12 amino acids. The CDR3 sequence is CASSLSGGEQFF. The CDR3 DNA is TGTGCCAGCAGTTTGTCCGGAGGTGAGCAGTTCTTC.

The chain has TRBV28 and TRBJ2-7; 9 positions match TRBD2. With V trimmed by 3 bases and J by 0 bases, 9 bases remained unmatched. The CDR3 sequence is 17 residues long. Germline loops: CDR1 MDHEN, CDR2 SYDVKM. Written as DNA, the CDR3 is TGTGCCAGCAGTTTCCGGGGGGGACTAGCCCTCTCCTACGAGCAGTACTTC. As protein: CASSFRGGLALSYEQYF. Using reference TRBV28 and TRBJ2-7 for the parts outside the CDR3, the full variable domain is DVKVTQSSRYLVKRTGEKVFLECVQDMDHENMFWYRQDPGLGLRLIYFSYDVKMKEKGDIPEGYSVSREKKERFSLILESASTNQTSMYLCASSFRGGLALSYEQYFGPGTRLTVT.

This chain uses TRBV19 with TRBJ2-1; D is ambiguous. V was shortened by 6 bases and J by 7 bases, with 13 bases between the two germline ends. The CDR3 length is 13 residues. Germline lookup yields CDR1 LNHDA and CDR2 SQIVND (reference sequence). The CDR3 loop is CASRDDYRNEQFF. Written as DNA, the CDR3 is TGTGCCAGTAGGGACGATTATCGTAATGAGCAGTTCTTC.

The chain carries TRBV19 and TRBJ2-3; no clear D. Germline CDR1 and CDR2: LNHDA and SQIVND (reference sequence). The CDR3 runs to 15 residues. V was pared by 10 bases and J by 0 bases, with 17 bases between. CDR3 nucleotides: TGTGCCACTGCCCCCCGGACGGCTAGCACAGATACGCAGTATTTT. This gives the protein CATAPRTASTDTQYF.

The CDR3 DNA follows: TGCGCCAGCAGCTTGGCCGGCGGGCAGCAAGAGACCCAGTACTTC. This codes for CASSLAGGQQETQYF. The genes are TRBV5-1 and TRBJ2-5; D possibly corresponds to TRBD2 (5 bases). The CDR3 extends over 15 amino acids. The germline V gene has CDR1 SGHRS and CDR2 YFSETQ. The V end was cut by 0 bases, the J end by 2 bases, with 11 bases between.

The chain recombines TRBV28 with TRBJ2-5; D perhaps matches TRBD2 (5 bases). The J call is uncertain, as TRBJ2-7 better fits the DNA end. CDR3 length equals 16 residues. Germline values: CDR1 MDHEN, CDR2 SYDVKM. The CDR3 DNA follows: TGTGCCAGCAGCCCTGTCCAGAGGGATCCCTTCTACGAGCAGTACTTC. Encoded protein: CASSPVQRDPFYEQYF.

The chain couples TRBV27 to TRBJ2-1, with D unresolved. CDR3 length: 13 amino acids. The germline V and J ends were trimmed by 6 bases and 6 bases, with 12 bases remaining between them. CDR1 and CDR2 (germline): MNHEY, SMNVEV (reference sequence). CDR3 bases: TGTGCCAGCAGACCCTTAATCACCAATGAGCAGTTCTTC. Translating gives CASRPLITNEQFF.

The chain is built from TRBV19 and TRBJ1-1, with D perhaps matching TRBD1 (6 bases). Germline CDR1 is LNHDA and CDR2 is SQIVND (reference sequence). Trimming cost V 4 bases and J 3 bases, with 9 bases left between them. The CDR3 extends over 13 amino acids. The CDR3 here is CASSSYRDTEAFF. CDR3 DNA: TGTGCCAGTAGTAGCTACAGGGACACTGAAGCTTTCTTT.

This clone was recorded a few times. The chain has TRBV6-1 and TRBJ2-7; 10 positions agree with TRBD2. The germline V gene has CDR1 MNHNS and CDR2 SASEGT. V trimming: 2 bases; J trimming: 6 bases; junction bases outside the gene matches: 10. This CDR3 has 16 amino acids. The CDR3 sequence: CASSELIAGGAGEQYF. CDR3 DNA: TGTGCCAGCAGTGAACTCATAGCGGGAGGTGCCGGCGAGCAGTACTTC.

The chain links TRBV11-1 to TRBJ2-1; tentative D call: TRBD2 (5 bases). The ends were cut back, 2 bases at V and 1 base at J, with 9 bases in the middle. CDR3 length: 15 amino acids. Germline V lookup: CDR1 SGHAT, CDR2 FQDESV (reference sequence). CDR3 in DNA: TGTGCCAGCAGCTTATCCGGAGGTTCCTACAATGAGCAGTTCTTC. Its translation: CASSLSGGSYNEQFF. Based on the CDR3 plus reference TRBV11-1 and TRBJ2-1, the full variable domain is EAEVAQSPRYKITEKSQAVAFWCDPISGHATLYWYRQILGQGPELLVQFQDESVVDDSQLPKDRFSAERLKGVDSTLKIQPAELGDSAMYLCASSLSGGSYNEQFFGPGTRLTVL.